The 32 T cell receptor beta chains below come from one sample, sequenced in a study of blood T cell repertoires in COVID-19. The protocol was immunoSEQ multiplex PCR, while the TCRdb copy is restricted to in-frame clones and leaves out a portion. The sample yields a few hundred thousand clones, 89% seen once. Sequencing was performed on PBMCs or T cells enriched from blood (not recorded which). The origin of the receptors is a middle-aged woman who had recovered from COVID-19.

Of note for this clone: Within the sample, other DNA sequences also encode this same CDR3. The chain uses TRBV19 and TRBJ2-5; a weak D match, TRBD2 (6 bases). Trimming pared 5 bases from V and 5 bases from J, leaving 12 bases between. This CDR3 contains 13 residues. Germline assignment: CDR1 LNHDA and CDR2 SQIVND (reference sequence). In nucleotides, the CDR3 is TGTGCCAGTAGTCCCCTCGCGGGGGAGACCCAGTACTTC. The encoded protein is CASSPLAGETQYF. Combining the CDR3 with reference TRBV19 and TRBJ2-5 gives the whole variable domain DGGITQSPKYLFRKEGQNVTLSCEQNLNHDAMYWYRQDPGQGLRLIYYSQIVNDFQKGDIAEGYSVSREKKESFPLTVTSAQKNPTAFYLCASSPLAGETQYFGPGTRLLVL.

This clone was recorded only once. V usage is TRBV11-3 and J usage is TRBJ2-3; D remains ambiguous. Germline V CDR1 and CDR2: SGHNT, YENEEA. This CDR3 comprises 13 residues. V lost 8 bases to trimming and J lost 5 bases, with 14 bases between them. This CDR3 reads CASRGPTLDTQYF. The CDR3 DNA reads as TGTGCCAGCCGCGGCCCAACCCTAGATACGCAGTATTTT.

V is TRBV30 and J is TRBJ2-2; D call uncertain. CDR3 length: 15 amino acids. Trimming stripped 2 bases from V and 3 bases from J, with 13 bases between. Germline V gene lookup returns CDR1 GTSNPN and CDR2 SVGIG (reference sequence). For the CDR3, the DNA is TGTGCCTGGAGTTTTGGCCGGGTTTACACCGGGGAGCTGTTTTTT. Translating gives CAWSFGRVYTGELFF. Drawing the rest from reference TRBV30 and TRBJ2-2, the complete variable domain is SQTIHQWPATLVQPVGSPLSLECTVEGTSNPNLYWYRQAAGRGLQLLFYSVGIGQISSEVPQNLSASRPQDRQFILSSKKLLLSDSGFYLCAWSFGRVYTGELFFGEGSRLTVL.

For the CDR3, the DNA is TGTGCCAGCAGTACCCGACAGCAAGAGACCCAGTACTTC. This translates into CASSTRQQETQYF. The chain recombines TRBV2 with TRBJ2-5; TRBD1 is a possible D gene (5 bases). Germline CDR1 reads SNHLY; CDR2 reads FYNNEI. V lost 5 bases and J lost 2, with 9 bases in between. There are 13 residues in the CDR3.

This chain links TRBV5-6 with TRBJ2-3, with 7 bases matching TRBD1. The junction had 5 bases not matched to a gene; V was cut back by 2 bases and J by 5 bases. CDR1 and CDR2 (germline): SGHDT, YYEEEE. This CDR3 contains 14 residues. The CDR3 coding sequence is TGTGCCAGCAGCTTTTTAGCAGGGGGAGATACGCAGTATTTT. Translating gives CASSFLAGGDTQYF.

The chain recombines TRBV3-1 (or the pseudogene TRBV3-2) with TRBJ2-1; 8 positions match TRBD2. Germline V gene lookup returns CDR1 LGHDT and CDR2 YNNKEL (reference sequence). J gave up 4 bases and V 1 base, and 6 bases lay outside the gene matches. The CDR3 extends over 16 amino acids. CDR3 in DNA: TGTGCCAGCAGCCAAGCTTCGGGGGGGCTTTACAATGAGCAGTTCTTC. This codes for CASSQASGGLYNEQFF.

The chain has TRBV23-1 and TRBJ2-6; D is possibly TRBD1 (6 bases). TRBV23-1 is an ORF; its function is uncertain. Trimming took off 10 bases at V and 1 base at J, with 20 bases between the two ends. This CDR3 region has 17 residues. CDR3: CANPTTGMGSGANVLTF. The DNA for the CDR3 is TGCGCCAACCCGACGACAGGCATGGGATCTGGGGCCAACGTCCTGACTTTC.

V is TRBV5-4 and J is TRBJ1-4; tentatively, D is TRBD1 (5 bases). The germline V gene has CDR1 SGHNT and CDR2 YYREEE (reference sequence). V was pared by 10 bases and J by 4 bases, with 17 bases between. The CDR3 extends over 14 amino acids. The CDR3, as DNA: TGTGCCGCTTCCTCGGGGGGGGATAATGAAAAACTGTTTTTT. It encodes CAASSGGDNEKLFF.

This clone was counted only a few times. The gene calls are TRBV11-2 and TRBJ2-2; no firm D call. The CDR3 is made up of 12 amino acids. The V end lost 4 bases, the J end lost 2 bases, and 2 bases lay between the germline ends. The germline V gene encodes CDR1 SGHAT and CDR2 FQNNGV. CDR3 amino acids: CASSSNTGELFF. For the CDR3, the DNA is TGTGCCAGCAGCTCAAACACCGGGGAGCTGTTTTTT. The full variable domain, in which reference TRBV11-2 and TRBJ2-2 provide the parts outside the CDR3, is EAGVAQSPRYKIIEKRQSVAFWCNPISGHATLYWYQQILGQGPKLLIQFQNNGVVDDSQLPKDRFSAERLKGVDSTLKIQPAKLEDSAVYLCASSSNTGELFFGEGSRLTVL.

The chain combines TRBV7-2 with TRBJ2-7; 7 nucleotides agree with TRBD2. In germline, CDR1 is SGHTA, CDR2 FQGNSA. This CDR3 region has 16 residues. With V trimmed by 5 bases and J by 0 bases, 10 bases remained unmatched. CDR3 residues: CASSLNARGNSYEQYF. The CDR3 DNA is TGTGCCAGCAGCCTTAATGCGCGGGGGAACTCCTACGAGCAGTACTTC.

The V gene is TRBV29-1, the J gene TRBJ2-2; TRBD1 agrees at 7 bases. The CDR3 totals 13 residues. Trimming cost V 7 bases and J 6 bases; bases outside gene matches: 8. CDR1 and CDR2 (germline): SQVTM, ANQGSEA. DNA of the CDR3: TGCAGCGCCCGCATCCAGGGGGCCGGGGAGCTGTTTTTT. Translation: CSARIQGAGELFF.

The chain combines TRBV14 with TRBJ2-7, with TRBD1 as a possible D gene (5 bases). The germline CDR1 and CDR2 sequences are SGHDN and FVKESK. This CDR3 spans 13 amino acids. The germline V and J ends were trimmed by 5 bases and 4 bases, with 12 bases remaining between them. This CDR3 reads CASSKDKEYEQYF. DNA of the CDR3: TGTGCCAGCAGCAAGGACAAGGAGTACGAGCAGTACTTC.

As DNA, the CDR3 is TGTGCCAGCACGGGACAGGTTTTCCCCTCAACTAATGAAAAACTGTTTTTT. Amino acid sequence: CASTGQVFPSTNEKLFF. The rearrangement links TRBV2 to TRBJ1-4; 8 positions agree with TRBD1. The V gene end was trimmed by 7 bases and the J gene end by 0 bases; junction bases not matched to a gene: 10. Germline CDR1 and CDR2: SNHLY and FYNNEI. The CDR3 has 17 residues.

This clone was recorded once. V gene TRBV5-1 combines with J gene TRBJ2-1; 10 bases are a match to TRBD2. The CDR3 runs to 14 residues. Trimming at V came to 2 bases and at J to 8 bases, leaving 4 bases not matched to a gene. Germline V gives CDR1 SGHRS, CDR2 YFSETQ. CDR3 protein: CASSLTSGNYEQFF. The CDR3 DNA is TGCGCCAGCAGCTTAACTAGCGGGAATTATGAGCAGTTCTTC.

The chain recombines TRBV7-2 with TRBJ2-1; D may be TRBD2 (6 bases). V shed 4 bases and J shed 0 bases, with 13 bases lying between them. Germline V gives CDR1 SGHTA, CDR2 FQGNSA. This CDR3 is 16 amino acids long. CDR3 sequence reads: CASSSKRGSSYNEQFF. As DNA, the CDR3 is TGTGCCAGCAGCTCTAAACGGGGGAGCTCCTACAATGAGCAGTTCTTC.

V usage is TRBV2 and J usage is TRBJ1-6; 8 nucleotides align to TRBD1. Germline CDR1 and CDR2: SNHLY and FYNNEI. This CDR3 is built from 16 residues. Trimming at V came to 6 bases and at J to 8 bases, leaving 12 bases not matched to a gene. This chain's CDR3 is CASSAQGQATDSPLHF. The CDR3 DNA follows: TGTGCCAGCAGCGCCCAGGGACAGGCAACGGATTCACCCCTCCACTTT.

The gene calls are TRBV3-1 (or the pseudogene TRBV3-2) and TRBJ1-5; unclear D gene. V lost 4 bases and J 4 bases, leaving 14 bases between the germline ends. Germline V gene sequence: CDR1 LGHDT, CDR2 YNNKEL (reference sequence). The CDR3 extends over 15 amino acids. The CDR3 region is CASSRASGGNQPQHF. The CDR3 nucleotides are TGTGCCAGCAGCCGTGCGTCGGGAGGAAATCAGCCCCAGCATTTT.

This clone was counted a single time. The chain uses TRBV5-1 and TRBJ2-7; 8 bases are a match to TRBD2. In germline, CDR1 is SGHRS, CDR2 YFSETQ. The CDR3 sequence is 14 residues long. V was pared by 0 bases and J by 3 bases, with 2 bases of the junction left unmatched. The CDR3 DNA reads TGCGCCAGCAGCTTGGAAGGGACTAGCTACGAGCAGTACTTC. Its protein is CASSLEGTSYEQYF.

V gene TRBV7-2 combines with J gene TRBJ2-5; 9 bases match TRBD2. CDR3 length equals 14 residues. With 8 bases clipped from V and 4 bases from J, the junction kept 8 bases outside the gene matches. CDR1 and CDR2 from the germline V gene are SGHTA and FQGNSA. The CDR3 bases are TGTGCCAGCGACCGCGGGGGGGCGGGAGAGACCCAGTACTTC. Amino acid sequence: CASDRGGAGETQYF.

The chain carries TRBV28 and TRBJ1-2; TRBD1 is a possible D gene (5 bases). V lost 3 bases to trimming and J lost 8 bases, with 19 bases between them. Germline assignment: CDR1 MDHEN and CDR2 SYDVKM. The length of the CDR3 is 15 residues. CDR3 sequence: CASSFSGRGSEGYTF. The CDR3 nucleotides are TGTGCCAGCAGTTTTTCAGGGCGCGGTTCGGAGGGCTACACCTTC.

CDR3 in DNA: TGTGCCAGCAGCTGGTCAAGACAGGGGAATACAGATACGCAGTATTTT. Protein product: CASSWSRQGNTDTQYF. This chain uses TRBV6-2 or TRBV6-3 with TRBJ2-3; TRBD1 agrees at 8 bases. V lost 6 bases to trimming and J lost 3 bases; unmatched junction nucleotides: 11. Per the germline V gene, CDR1 is MNHEY and CDR2 is SVGEGT. The CDR3 contains 16 residues.

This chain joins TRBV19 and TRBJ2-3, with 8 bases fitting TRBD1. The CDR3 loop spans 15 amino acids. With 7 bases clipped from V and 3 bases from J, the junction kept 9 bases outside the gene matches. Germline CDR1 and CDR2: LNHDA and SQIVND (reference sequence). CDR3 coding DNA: TGTGCCAGTAACCCGACAGGGGTTGCGACAGATACGCAGTATTTT. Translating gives CASNPTGVATDTQYF.

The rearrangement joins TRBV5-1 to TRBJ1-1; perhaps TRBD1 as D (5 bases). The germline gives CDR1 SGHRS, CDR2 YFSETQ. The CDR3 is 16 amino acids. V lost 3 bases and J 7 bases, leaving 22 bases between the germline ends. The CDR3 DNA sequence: TGCGCCAGCAGCTCCACTCTAAGGGGATTCCCCGGTGAAGCTTTCTTT. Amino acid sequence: CASSSTLRGFPGEAFF.

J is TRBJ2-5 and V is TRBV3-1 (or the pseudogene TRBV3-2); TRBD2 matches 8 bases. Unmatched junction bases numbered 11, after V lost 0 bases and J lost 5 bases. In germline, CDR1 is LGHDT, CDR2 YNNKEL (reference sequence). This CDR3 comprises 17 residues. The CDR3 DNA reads TGTGCCAGCAGCCAAGATCGGGGACTAGGAGGAGCGGAGACCCAGTACTTC. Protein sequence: CASSQDRGLGGAETQYF.

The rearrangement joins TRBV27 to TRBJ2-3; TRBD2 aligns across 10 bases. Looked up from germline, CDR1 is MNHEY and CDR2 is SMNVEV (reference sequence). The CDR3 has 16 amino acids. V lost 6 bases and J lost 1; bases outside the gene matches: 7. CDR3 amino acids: CASSGAGGPRTDTQYF. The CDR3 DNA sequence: TGTGCCAGCAGCGGAGCGGGAGGGCCCCGCACAGATACGCAGTATTTT.

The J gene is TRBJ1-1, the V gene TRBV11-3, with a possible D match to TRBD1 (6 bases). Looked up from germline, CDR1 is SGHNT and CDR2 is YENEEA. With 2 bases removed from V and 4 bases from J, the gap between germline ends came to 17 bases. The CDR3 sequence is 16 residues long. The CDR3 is CASSLRSQGGGTEAFF. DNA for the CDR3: TGTGCCAGCAGCTTAAGATCCCAAGGGGGGGGCACTGAAGCTTTCTTT.

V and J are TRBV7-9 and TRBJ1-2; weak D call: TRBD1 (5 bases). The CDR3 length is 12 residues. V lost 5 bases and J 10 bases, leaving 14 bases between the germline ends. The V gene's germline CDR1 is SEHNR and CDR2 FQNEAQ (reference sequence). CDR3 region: CASSPFQGHYTF. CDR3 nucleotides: TGTGCCAGCAGCCCTTTCCAGGGTCACTACACCTTC.

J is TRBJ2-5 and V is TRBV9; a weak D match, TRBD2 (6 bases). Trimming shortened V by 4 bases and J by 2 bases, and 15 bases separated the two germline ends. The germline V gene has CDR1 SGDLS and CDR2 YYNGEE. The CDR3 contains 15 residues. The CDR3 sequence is CASSPTGGSQETQYF. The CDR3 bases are TGTGCCAGCAGCCCCACCGGAGGGAGTCAAGAGACCCAGTACTTC.

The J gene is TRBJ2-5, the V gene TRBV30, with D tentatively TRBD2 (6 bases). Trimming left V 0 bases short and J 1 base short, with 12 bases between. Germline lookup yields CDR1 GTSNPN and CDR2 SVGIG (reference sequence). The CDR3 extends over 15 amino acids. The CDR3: CAWSVNAGPQETQYF. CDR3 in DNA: TGTGCCTGGAGTGTAAATGCGGGGCCCCAAGAGACCCAGTACTTC. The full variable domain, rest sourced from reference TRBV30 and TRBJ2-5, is SQTIHQWPATLVQPVGSPLSLECTVEGTSNPNLYWYRQAAGRGLQLLFYSVGIGQISSEVPQNLSASRPQDRQFILSSKKLLLSDSGFYLCAWSVNAGPQETQYFGPGTRLLVL.

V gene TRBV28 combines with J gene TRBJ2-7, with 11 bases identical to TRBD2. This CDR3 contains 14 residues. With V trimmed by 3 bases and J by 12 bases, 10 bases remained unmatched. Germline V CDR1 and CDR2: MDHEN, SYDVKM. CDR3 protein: CASSFGTSGPGGYF. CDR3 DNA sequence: TGTGCCAGCAGTTTCGGGACTAGCGGACCAGGGGGGTACTTC.

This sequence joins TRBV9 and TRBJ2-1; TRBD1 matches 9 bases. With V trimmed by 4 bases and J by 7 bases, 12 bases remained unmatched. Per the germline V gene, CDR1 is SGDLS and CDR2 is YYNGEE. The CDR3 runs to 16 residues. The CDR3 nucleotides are TGTGCCAGCAGCCCGGGCGGGACAGGGATAAAGAATGAGCAGTTCTTC. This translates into CASSPGGTGIKNEQFF.

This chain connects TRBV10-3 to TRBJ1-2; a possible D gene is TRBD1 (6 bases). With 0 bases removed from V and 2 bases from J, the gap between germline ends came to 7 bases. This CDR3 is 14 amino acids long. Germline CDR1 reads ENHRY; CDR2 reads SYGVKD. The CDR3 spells CAISESTGNYGYTF. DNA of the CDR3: TGTGCCATCAGTGAGTCGACAGGCAACTATGGCTACACCTTC.